This entry is about one T cell receptor (beta chain). What it recognizes is unknown. The sample originates from a study of vaccination and CD4 T cells after COVID-19. Study results and caveats: Convalescent patients had a median about 90% of reactive clones appearing only post-vaccination.

Sequencing of DNA taken from cultured CD4+ T cells relied on the Oncomine TCR Beta short-read assay. Each CDR3 protein gets one entry after TCRdb re-called the PCR reads with MiXCR. Of several thousand distinct CDR3 sequences listed, roughly 40% are singletons. Treatment given: roughly 10-day PBMC culture with coronavirus spike peptide pools or control peptides (ViraFEST assay). CD4+ T lymphocytes from the unexposed donor were collected before the COVID-19 pandemic (2011-2018). V shed 5 bases, J shed 1 base, and the junction held 8 bases outside the gene matches. The CDR3 has 16 residues. Germline CDR1 and CDR2: SGHTA and FQGTGA.

This chain links TRBV7-3 with TRBJ2-5, with 9 positions matching TRBD2. The clonotype originates from a human donor in good health. Sequenced sample: CD4+ T cells from blood, cultured in vitro. The CDR3: CASSPQGAGGQETQYF. CDR3 bases: TGTGCCAGCAGCCCCCAGGGAGCGGGGGGCCAAGAGACCCAGTACTTC.